Below are 18 T cell receptor beta chains sequenced from a single sample in a study of cytomegalovirus exposure and HLA in healthy donors. 60 Vbeta and 13 Jbeta primers were used in PCR. TCRdb keeps only in-frame clones here, not all; method: immunoSEQ multiplex PCR. The table shows approximately 130,000 clones, with about 81% occurring only once. Input material: PBMCs. These receptors were collected from a woman aged 40 to 49 in good health and CMV-seropositive.

The chain is built from TRBV10-3 and TRBJ1-3, with D unresolved. V dropped 2 bases and J dropped 3 bases, with 17 bases sitting between them. The CDR3 extends over 17 amino acids. Germline CDR1 ENHRY, CDR2 SYGVKD. The CDR3 spells CAISETPQVQVGNTIYF. Here the CDR3 DNA reads TGTGCCATCAGTGAGACTCCCCAGGTCCAAGTTGGAAACACCATATATTTT.

The chain joins TRBV25-1 to TRBJ1-6; 8 positions match TRBD1. V dropped 6 bases and J dropped 7; count of bases not matched to a gene: 8. CDR3 length: 15 amino acids. CDR1 MGHDK and CDR2 SYGVNS come from the germline V gene. The CDR3 coding sequence is TGTGCCAGCAGAACCCTAGGACAGGGAAATTCACCCCTCCACTTT. Protein: CASRTLGQGNSPLHF. Complete variable domain (other parts from reference TRBV25-1 and TRBJ1-6): EADIYQTPRYLVIGTGKKITLECSQTMGHDKMYWYQQDPGMELHLIHYSYGVNSTEKGDLSSESTVSRIRTEHFPLTLESARPSHTSQYLCASRTLGQGNSPLHFGNGTRLTVT.

The chain joins TRBV5-1 to TRBJ2-5; the D gene is possibly TRBD1 (5 bases). V dropped 3 bases and J dropped 5 bases, with 20 bases sitting between them. Per germline, CDR1 SGHRS and CDR2 YFSETQ. CDR3 length: 16 amino acids. This CDR3 is CASSSNLDTQVETQYF. The CDR3 region has the DNA TGCGCCAGCAGCTCTAATCTGGACACCCAGGTGGAGACCCAGTACTTC.

The chain links TRBV2 to TRBJ2-7; maybe TRBD1 (5 bases). The CDR3 totals 18 residues. V lost 6 bases, J lost 0 bases, and 24 bases lay in between. The V gene's germline CDR1 is SNHLY and CDR2 FYNNEI. The CDR3 reads CASRHKPSDSTSSYEQYF. The CDR3 nucleotides are TGTGCCAGCAGACACAAGCCGAGTGACAGTACCAGCTCCTACGAGCAGTACTTC.

The chain carries TRBV19 and TRBJ1-4, with 9 bases that match TRBD1. The V and J ends lost 4 bases and 12 bases, in that order; junction bases with no gene match: 12. This CDR3 region has 15 residues. Germline-derived CDR1 and CDR2 are LNHDA and SQIVND (reference sequence). The CDR3 nucleotides read TGTGCCAGTAGTACGTACAGGGGGCGTAGAGGGGAACTGTTTTTT. Amino acids: CASSTYRGRRGELFF.

This chain connects TRBV4-2 to TRBJ2-7; the match to TRBD2 covers 8 bases. Trimming at V came to 4 bases and at J to 6 bases, leaving 8 bases not matched to a gene. The CDR3 contains 14 residues. The V gene's germline CDR1 is LGHNA and CDR2 YNFKEQ. The CDR3: CASSPGTSMREQYF. As DNA, the CDR3 is TGTGCCAGCAGCCCCGGGACTAGTATGCGCGAGCAGTACTTC.

This clone showed up just a few times. The chain employs TRBV21-1 and TRBJ1-5. TRBV21-1 is a pseudogene. The CDR3 runs 15 residues. This CDR3 reads CASKSPVYSNQPQHF. Written as DNA, the CDR3 is TGTGCCAGCAAGAGTCCGGTTTATAGCAATCAGCCCCAGCATTTT.

The CDR3 sequence is CASSLPGGQGRAFF. As DNA, the CDR3 is TGTGCCAGCAGCTTGCCCGGGGGACAGGGTAGAGCTTTCTTT. The chain couples TRBV7-2 to TRBJ1-1; TRBD1 matches 9 bases. Germline V gives CDR1 SGHTA, CDR2 FQGNSA. The ends lost 3 bases at V and 10 bases at J; junction bases unmatched: 9. The CDR3 is 14 amino acids.

This clone was found a few times. The genes are TRBV6-4 and TRBJ1-2; no clear D. CDR3 length: 12 amino acids. The ends were cut back, 0 bases at V and 9 bases at J, with 8 bases in the middle. Germline V gives CDR1 MRHNA, CDR2 SNTAGT. This chain's CDR3 is CASSDSLGSYTF. The CDR3 nucleotides are TGTGCCAGCAGTGACTCGCTCGGGAGCTACACCTTC.

This chain links TRBV5-1 with TRBJ1-6; the D gene is possibly TRBD1 (5 bases). The CDR3 contains 16 residues. V lost 0 bases, J lost 5 bases, and 12 bases lay in between. Germline V gene data show CDR1 as SGHRS and CDR2 as YFSETQ. The CDR3: CASSLAVGGNNSPLHF. CDR3 in DNA: TGCGCCAGCAGCTTGGCCGTCGGGGGGAATAATTCACCCCTCCACTTT.

The V and J genes are TRBV7-6 and TRBJ2-7, with a possible D match to TRBD1 (6 bases). Looked up from germline, CDR1 is SGHVS and CDR2 is FNYEAQ. The CDR3 consists of 15 residues. Trimming removed 1 base at V and 0 bases at J, with 10 bases between. The CDR3 region is CASSLVADSSYEQYF. The CDR3, as DNA: TGTGCCAGCAGCTTAGTTGCGGACAGCTCCTACGAGCAGTACTTC. Filled out from reference TRBV7-6 and TRBJ2-7, the complete variable domain reads GAGVSQSPRYKVTKRGQDVALRCDPISGHVSLYWYRQALGQGPEFLTYFNYEAQQDKSGLPNDRFSAERPEGSISTLTIQRTEQRDSAMYRCASSLVADSSYEQYFGPGTRLTVT.

As for this clone: A much larger clone lies a single base off, so this may be a read error. The chain is built from TRBV4-1 and TRBJ2-6, with D possibly being TRBD2 (5 bases). Per germline, CDR1 MGHRA and CDR2 YSYEKL. CDR3 size: 16 residues. V lost 0 bases, J lost 2 bases, and 8 bases lay in between. CDR3 sequence: CASSQESGTGANVLTF. The CDR3 region has the DNA TGCGCCAGCAGCCAAGAAAGCGGAACTGGGGCCAACGTCCTGACTTTC.

Only one count was recorded for this clone. The chain recombines TRBV29-1 with TRBJ2-1, with a possible D match to TRBD1 (6 bases). Germline V CDR1 and CDR2: SQVTM, ANQGSEA. This CDR3 has 13 amino acids. V lost 3 bases, J lost 4 bases, and 10 bases lay in between. In DNA, the CDR3 is TGCAGCGTTGACCCCGACAGGTACAATGAGCAGTTCTTC. It is translated as CSVDPDRYNEQFF.

As regards this clone: The same CDR3 is also encoded by other DNA sequences in this sample. V and J are TRBV25-1 and TRBJ1-4; D gene unclear. The V end lost 3 bases, the J end lost 7 bases, and 12 bases lay between the germline ends. CDR1 MGHDK and CDR2 SYGVNS come from the germline V gene. The CDR3 has 14 amino acids. The CDR3 here is CASSEAGSGEKLFF. The DNA of the CDR3 is TGTGCCAGCAGTGAGGCAGGCTCCGGTGAAAAACTGTTTTTT.

This rearrangement joins TRBV7-9 to TRBJ1-4, with D perhaps matching TRBD1 (6 bases). Trimming shortened V by 8 bases and J by 1 base, and 11 bases separated the two germline ends. Looked up from germline, CDR1 is SEHNR and CDR2 is FQNEAQ (reference sequence). The CDR3 loop spans 14 amino acids. Here the CDR3 DNA reads TGTGCCAGCCGTCCACAGGGAACTAATGAAAAACTGTTTTTT. Translated, it gives CASRPQGTNEKLFF.

The chain links TRBV9 to TRBJ1-4; 9 bases fit TRBD1. The CDR3 totals 16 residues. Germline CDR1 SGDLS, CDR2 YYNGEE. Trimming took 2 bases from V and 7 from J; bases not matched to a gene: 9. CDR3 amino acids: CASSVSMGQGGEKLFF. The CDR3 nucleotides read TGTGCCAGCAGCGTGAGCATGGGACAGGGTGGTGAAAAACTGTTTTTT.

V usage is TRBV19 and J usage is TRBJ1-1; TRBD1 is a possible D gene (5 bases). From germline, CDR1 is LNHDA and CDR2 SQIVND (reference sequence). CDR3 length: 14 residues. Trimming removed 1 base at V and 1 base at J, with 7 bases between. CDR3 protein: CASSIAQENTEAFF. DNA for the CDR3: TGTGCCAGTAGTATAGCACAGGAGAACACTGAAGCTTTCTTT.

This chain connects TRBV7-6 to TRBJ2-7, with a tentative D call TRBD1 (6 bases). Per germline, CDR1 SGHVS and CDR2 FNYEAQ. The length of the CDR3 is 14 residues. Trimming removed 3 bases at V and 2 bases at J, with 11 bases between. DNA for the CDR3: TGTGCCAGCAGCTTCCGGGACACCACCTACGAGCAGTACTTC. Its protein product is CASSFRDTTYEQYF.